Below, 28 T cell receptor beta chains from the same sample are listed, as sequenced in a study of blood T cell repertoires in COVID-19. TCRdb's copy holds only in-frame clones and misses some; the assay was immunoSEQ multiplex PCR. This sample has about 380,000 clones, with 70% to 90% found just once. The specimen was PBMCs or T cells enriched from blood (not recorded which). Receptor source: a man younger than 40 who had recovered from COVID-19.

V gene TRBV7-9 combines with J gene TRBJ2-1; D may be TRBD2 (5 bases). The germline V and J ends were trimmed by 1 base and 8 bases, with 12 bases remaining between them. CDR1 SEHNR and CDR2 FQNEAQ come from the germline V gene (reference sequence). The length of the CDR3 is 14 residues. The CDR3 protein is CASSLVLDGDEQFF. Here the CDR3 DNA reads TGTGCCAGCAGCTTAGTACTAGATGGCGATGAGCAGTTCTTC.

This chain links TRBV3-1 (or the pseudogene TRBV3-2) with TRBJ2-4, with TRBD1 as a possible D gene (6 bases). V shed 4 bases and J shed 1 base, with 14 bases lying between them. The CDR3 sequence is 16 residues long. Germline V CDR1 and CDR2: LGHDT, YNNKEL (reference sequence). In DNA form, the CDR3 reads TGTGCCAGCAGCCCCAGGGGAATGATTGCCAAAAACATTCAGTACTTC. The encoded protein is CASSPRGMIAKNIQYF.

The J gene is TRBJ1-5, the V gene TRBV10-2; TRBD1 aligns across 9 bases. The CDR3 has 14 amino acids. CDR1 WSHSY and CDR2 SAAADI come from the germline V gene. V dropped 6 bases and J dropped 7; count of bases not matched to a gene: 7. CDR3 in DNA: TGCGCCAGCAGGGGGGACAGGGACGACCAGCCCCAGCATTTT. Translated: CASRGDRDDQPQHF.

The J gene is TRBJ2-5, the V gene TRBV13, with 8 bases matching TRBD2. The V segment lost 0 bases and the J segment 5 bases; nucleotides outside the gene matches: 8. The CDR3 has 16 residues. Germline CDR1 and CDR2: PRHDT and FYEKMQ (reference sequence). The chain's CDR3 is CASSLGGAGGRETQYF. The CDR3 bases are TGTGCCAGCAGCTTAGGCGGCGCGGGGGGCCGGGAGACCCAGTACTTC.

The chain carries TRBV10-1 and TRBJ1-1; TRBD1 might be the D (5 bases). The CDR3 runs 13 residues. The V gene's germline CDR1 is WNHNN and CDR2 SYGVQD (reference sequence). Trimming removed 5 bases from V and 2 bases from J, with 9 bases in between. DNA of the CDR3: TGCGCCAGCAGTCTCCAGGGTAACACTGAAGCTTTCTTT. As protein: CASSLQGNTEAFF.

J is TRBJ1-1 and V is TRBV6-2 or TRBV6-3; D not certain. V was trimmed by 6 bases and J by 10 bases, leaving 15 bases between them. The germline V gene has CDR1 MNHEY and CDR2 SVGEGT. The CDR3 totals 12 residues. The CDR3 DNA is TGTGCCAGCAGCCCAAGTCGGGGATTAGCTTTCTTT. Its protein is CASSPSRGLAFF.

The chain links TRBV3-1 (or the pseudogene TRBV3-2) to TRBJ1-6; 9 positions agree with TRBD1. Germline V gene lookup returns CDR1 LGHDT and CDR2 YNNKEL (reference sequence). The CDR3 loop spans 18 amino acids. V was pared by 0 bases and J by 9 bases, with 12 bases of the junction left unmatched. Written as DNA, the CDR3 is TGTGCCAGCAGCCAAGATTTAATACAGGGGGCGCGTGCTTCACCCCTCCACTTT. Translation: CASSQDLIQGARASPLHF.

The chain has TRBV7-3 and TRBJ1-2; the D gene is possibly TRBD1 (6 bases). In germline, CDR1 is SGHTA, CDR2 FQGTGA. V was trimmed by 5 bases and J by 8 bases, leaving 18 bases between them. The CDR3 totals 14 residues. CDR3 sequence reads: CASSPTGLAGGYTF. CDR3 bases: TGTGCCAGCAGCCCAACAGGGCTTGCTGGAGGCTACACCTTC.

V is TRBV2 and J is TRBJ1-4, with D perhaps TRBD1 (6 bases). The CDR3 consists of 14 residues. V lost 8 bases and J 8 bases, leaving 18 bases between the germline ends. Germline CDR1 reads SNHLY; CDR2 reads FYNNEI. The CDR3 region has the DNA TGTGCCAGCGAGCAGGGGACCCGGTTCGAAAAACTGTTTTTT. Its protein is CASEQGTRFEKLFF.

V is TRBV19 and J is TRBJ1-3, with D unclear. The germline gives CDR1 LNHDA, CDR2 SQIVND (reference sequence). V shed 3 bases and J shed 1 base, with 7 bases lying between them. The CDR3 totals 14 residues. The CDR3 DNA is TGTGCCAGTAGTATCGGGGTATCTGGAAACACCATATATTTT. This codes for CASSIGVSGNTIYF.

The chain employs TRBV7-9 and TRBJ1-1; unclear D gene. Germline CDR1 is SEHNR and CDR2 is FQNEAQ (reference sequence). The germline V and J ends were trimmed by 5 bases and 0 bases, with 10 bases remaining between them. The CDR3 length is 14 residues. In nucleotides, the CDR3 is TGTGCCAGCAGCAACCGAGGTATGAACACTGAAGCTTTCTTT. It specifies CASSNRGMNTEAFF.

This clone was recorded only once. The chain recombines TRBV5-1 with TRBJ2-3; D perhaps matches TRBD2 (6 bases). The CDR3 loop spans 15 amino acids. The germline V gene encodes CDR1 SGHRS and CDR2 YFSETQ. Trimming stripped 0 bases from V and 6 bases from J, with 14 bases between. This CDR3 is CASSLDGTRGDTQYF. The CDR3 DNA sequence: TGCGCCAGCAGCTTGGACGGAACACGGGGGGATACGCAGTATTTT.

The chain uses TRBV4-1 and TRBJ2-1; D uncertain. Germline V lookup: CDR1 MGHRA, CDR2 YSYEKL. Trimming took off 0 bases at V and 4 bases at J, with 13 bases between the two ends. There are 16 residues in the CDR3. The CDR3 protein is CASSQESLISYNEQFF. The CDR3 nucleotides are TGCGCCAGCAGCCAAGAAAGCCTGATATCATACAATGAGCAGTTCTTC.

The chain recombines TRBV4-3 with TRBJ2-6; 8 bases match TRBD1. With 1 base clipped from V and 0 bases from J, the junction kept 5 bases outside the gene matches. This CDR3 has 18 amino acids. Germline lookup yields CDR1 LGHNA and CDR2 YSLEER. The CDR3 bases are TGCGCCAGCAGCCAAGCGGGACAGGAGTCCTCTGGGGCCAACGTCCTGACTTTC. Protein: CASSQAGQESSGANVLTF.

The chain uses TRBV30 and TRBJ2-7, with D uncertain. CDR1 and CDR2 from the germline V gene are GTSNPN and SVGIG (reference sequence). CDR3 length: 11 amino acids. Trimming cost V 5 bases and J 6 bases, with 11 bases left between them. CDR3 sequence: CAWDRSGEQYF. For the CDR3, the DNA is TGTGCCTGGGACCGATCGGGCGAGCAGTACTTC. The entire variable domain, with the rest obtained from reference TRBV30 and TRBJ2-7, is as follows: SQTIHQWPATLVQPVGSPLSLECTVEGTSNPNLYWYRQAAGRGLQLLFYSVGIGQISSEVPQNLSASRPQDRQFILSSKKLLLSDSGFYLCAWDRSGEQYFGPGTRLTVT.

The chain links TRBV7-2 to TRBJ2-1, with D perhaps matching TRBD1 (6 bases). The germline V gene has CDR1 SGHTA and CDR2 FQGNSA. CDR3 length: 15 amino acids. Deletions cut 2 bases from V and 4 bases from J, with 12 bases between. The CDR3 is CASSLSWGPYNEQFF. DNA of the CDR3: TGTGCCAGCAGCTTATCCTGGGGGCCTTACAATGAGCAGTTCTTC.

This chain joins TRBV12-2 and TRBJ1-5; TRBD1, the table's D call, was not compared with the DNA. TRBV12-2 is reported as a pseudogene. This CDR3 spans 14 amino acids. The CDR3 is CASRSGQGGQPQHF. The CDR3 nucleotides read TGTGCAAGTCGCTCCGGACAGGGGGGACAGCCCCAGCATTTT.

The CDR3 here is CASSPGQPSRRETQYF. CDR3 sequence (DNA): TGCGCCAGCAGCCCGGGACAGCCTTCACGAAGAGAGACCCAGTACTTC. The chain combines TRBV5-1 with TRBJ2-5; TRBD1 aligns across 7 bases. J gave up 4 bases and V 4 bases, and 13 bases lay outside the gene matches. The CDR3 is 16 amino acids. In germline, CDR1 is SGHRS, CDR2 YFSETQ.

The V call is TRBV28, the J call TRBJ1-6, with 9 bases matching TRBD1. Per the germline V gene, CDR1 is MDHEN and CDR2 is SYDVKM. The CDR3 has 15 amino acids. J was trimmed by 7 bases and V by 6 bases; bases with no gene match: 7. The CDR3 sequence: CASSPNDRGNSPLHF. The CDR3 DNA reads TGTGCCAGCAGCCCGAATGACAGGGGGAATTCACCCCTCCACTTT. Based on the CDR3 plus reference TRBV28 and TRBJ1-6, the full variable domain is DVKVTQSSRYLVKRTGEKVFLECVQDMDHENMFWYRQDPGLGLRLIYFSYDVKMKEKGDIPEGYSVSREKKERFSLILESASTNQTSMYLCASSPNDRGNSPLHFGNGTRLTVT.

The gene calls are TRBV5-4 and TRBJ2-5; tentatively, D is TRBD1 (5 bases). The CDR3 totals 16 residues. Germline CDR1 reads SGHNT; CDR2 reads YYREEE (reference sequence). The V end was cut by 4 bases, the J end by 1 base, with 17 bases between. The DNA for the CDR3 is TGTGCCAGCAGCCAAGGACATTGGAAGTTCCAAGAGACCCAGTACTTC. Its protein is CASSQGHWKFQETQYF.

The chain couples TRBV18 to TRBJ2-1, with 12 bases that match TRBD2. This CDR3 comprises 16 residues. From germline, CDR1 is KGHSH and CDR2 LQKENI. Trimming removed 1 base from V and 7 bases from J; junction bases left unmatched: 5. In DNA form, the CDR3 reads TGTGCCAGCTCACCACAGACTAGCGGGGGTATGAATGAGCAGTTCTTC. Its protein product is CASSPQTSGGMNEQFF. Full variable domain (rest looked up from reference TRBV18 and TRBJ2-1): NAGVMQNPRHLVRRRGQEARLRCSPMKGHSHVYWYRQLPEEGLKFMVYLQKENIIDESGMPKERFSAEFPKEGPSILRIQQVVRGDSAAYFCASSPQTSGGMNEQFFGPGTRLTVL.

This clone came up a few times. This chain joins TRBV5-1 and TRBJ2-5; perhaps TRBD2 as D (5 bases). CDR3 length: 14 amino acids. V was trimmed by 1 base and J by 3 bases, leaving 10 bases between them. Germline-derived CDR1 and CDR2 are SGHRS and YFSETQ. CDR3 DNA: TGCGCCAGCAGCTTGAATCCCGGGGAAGAGACCCAGTACTTC. Protein sequence: CASSLNPGEETQYF.

V is TRBV3-1 (or the pseudogene TRBV3-2) and J is TRBJ2-3, with 8 bases lining up with TRBD1. CDR1 is LGHDT, CDR2 YNNKEL, per germline (reference sequence). J was trimmed by 5 bases and V by 1 base; bases with no gene match: 14. The CDR3 covers 18 residues. DNA for the CDR3: TGTGCCAGCAGCCAAGGTTCCTGGAGGACAGGGAAGGAAGATACGCAGTATTTT. Encoded protein: CASSQGSWRTGKEDTQYF.

The rearrangement links TRBV9 to TRBJ1-2; TRBD1 might be the D (6 bases). Germline CDR1 SGDLS, CDR2 YYNGEE. This CDR3 is 14 amino acids long. With 0 bases removed from V and 7 bases from J, the gap between germline ends came to 13 bases. The CDR3 coding sequence is TGTGCCAGCAGCGTAGACAGGGAGTATGGTGGCTACACCTTC. Its protein product is CASSVDREYGGYTF.

The V call is TRBV30, the J call TRBJ1-4; D uncertain. CDR1 is GTSNPN, CDR2 SVGIG, per germline (reference sequence). Trimming removed 0 bases at V and 7 bases at J, with 12 bases between. The CDR3 is 14 amino acids. The CDR3 protein is CAWSVSTGSEKLFF. The CDR3 region has the DNA TGTGCCTGGAGTGTCAGTACTGGGAGTGAAAAACTGTTTTTT.

The chain is built from TRBV6-2 or TRBV6-3 and TRBJ1-5; D is perhaps TRBD1 (5 bases). The V end was cut by 6 bases, the J end by 2 bases, with 17 bases between. This CDR3 comprises 16 residues. Germline CDR1 is MNHEY and CDR2 is SVGEGT. The CDR3, as DNA: TGTGCCAGCAGCCAAGCTCACAGGAGGGGCAATCAGCCCCAGCATTTT. Translation: CASSQAHRRGNQPQHF.

The J gene is TRBJ1-5, the V gene TRBV7-8; 10 bases are shared with TRBD1. V lost 2 bases to trimming and J lost 3 bases; unmatched junction nucleotides: 4. Germline-derived CDR1 and CDR2 are SGHVS and FQNEAQ. This CDR3 is built from 16 residues. The CDR3 DNA sequence: TGTGCCAGCAGCTTAACGGGACAGGGGAACAATCAGCCCCAGCATTTT. Amino acid sequence: CASSLTGQGNNQPQHF.

This chain links TRBV19 with TRBJ2-5; D might be TRBD2 (6 bases). The length of the CDR3 is 11 residues. From germline, CDR1 is LNHDA and CDR2 SQIVND (reference sequence). Trimming left V 9 bases short and J 4 bases short, with 9 bases between. The CDR3 coding sequence is TGTGCCAGACCGGGGGTAGAGACCCAGTACTTC. The encoded protein is CARPGVETQYF.